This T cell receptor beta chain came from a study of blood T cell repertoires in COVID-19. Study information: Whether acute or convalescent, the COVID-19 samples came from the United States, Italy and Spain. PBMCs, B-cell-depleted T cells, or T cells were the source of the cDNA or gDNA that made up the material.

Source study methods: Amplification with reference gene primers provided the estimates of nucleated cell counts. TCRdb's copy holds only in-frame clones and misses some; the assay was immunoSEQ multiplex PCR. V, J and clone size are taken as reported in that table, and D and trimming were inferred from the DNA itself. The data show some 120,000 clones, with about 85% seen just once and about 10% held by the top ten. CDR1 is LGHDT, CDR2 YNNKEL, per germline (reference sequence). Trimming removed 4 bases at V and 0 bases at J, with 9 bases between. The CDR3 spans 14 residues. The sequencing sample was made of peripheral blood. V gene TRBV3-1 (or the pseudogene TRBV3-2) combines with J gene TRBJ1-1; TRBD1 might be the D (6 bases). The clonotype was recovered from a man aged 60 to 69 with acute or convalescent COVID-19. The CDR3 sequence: CASSRTGLNTEAFF. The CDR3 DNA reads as TGTGCCAGCAGCCGAACAGGGTTGAACACTGAAGCTTTCTTT.